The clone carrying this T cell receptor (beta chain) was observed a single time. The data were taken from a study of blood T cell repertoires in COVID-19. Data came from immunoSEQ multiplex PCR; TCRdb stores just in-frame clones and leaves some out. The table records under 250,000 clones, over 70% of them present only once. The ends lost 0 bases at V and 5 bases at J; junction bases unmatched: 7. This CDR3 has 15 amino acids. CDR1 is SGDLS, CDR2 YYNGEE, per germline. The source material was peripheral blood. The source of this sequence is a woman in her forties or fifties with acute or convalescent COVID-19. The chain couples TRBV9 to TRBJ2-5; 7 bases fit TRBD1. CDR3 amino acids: CASSVAPQDRETQYF. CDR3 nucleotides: TGTGCCAGCAGCGTAGCACCCCAGGACAGGGAGACCCAGTACTTC. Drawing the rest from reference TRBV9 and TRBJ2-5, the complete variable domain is DSGVTQTPKHLITATGQRVTLRCSPRSGDLSVYWYQQSLDQGLQFLIQYYNGEERAKGNILERFSAQQFPDLHSELNLSSLELGDSALYFCASSVAPQDRETQYFGPGTRLLVL.